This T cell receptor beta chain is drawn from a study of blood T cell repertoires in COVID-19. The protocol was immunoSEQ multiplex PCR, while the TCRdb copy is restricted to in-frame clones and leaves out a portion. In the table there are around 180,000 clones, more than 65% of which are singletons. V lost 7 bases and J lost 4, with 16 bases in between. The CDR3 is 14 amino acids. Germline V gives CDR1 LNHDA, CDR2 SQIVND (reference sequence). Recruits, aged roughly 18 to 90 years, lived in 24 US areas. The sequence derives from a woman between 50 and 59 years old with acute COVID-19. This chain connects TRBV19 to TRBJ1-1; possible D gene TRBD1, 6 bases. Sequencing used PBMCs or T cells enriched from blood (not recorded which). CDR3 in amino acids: CASTRPRGATEAFF. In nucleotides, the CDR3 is TGTGCCAGTACCCGCCCGCGGGGGGCCACTGAAGCTTTCTTT. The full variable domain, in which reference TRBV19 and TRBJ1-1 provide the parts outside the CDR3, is DGGITQSPKYLFRKEGQNVTLSCEQNLNHDAMYWYRQDPGQGLRLIYYSQIVNDFQKGDIAEGYSVSREKKESFPLTVTSAQKNPTAFYLCASTRPRGATEAFFGQGTRLTVV.